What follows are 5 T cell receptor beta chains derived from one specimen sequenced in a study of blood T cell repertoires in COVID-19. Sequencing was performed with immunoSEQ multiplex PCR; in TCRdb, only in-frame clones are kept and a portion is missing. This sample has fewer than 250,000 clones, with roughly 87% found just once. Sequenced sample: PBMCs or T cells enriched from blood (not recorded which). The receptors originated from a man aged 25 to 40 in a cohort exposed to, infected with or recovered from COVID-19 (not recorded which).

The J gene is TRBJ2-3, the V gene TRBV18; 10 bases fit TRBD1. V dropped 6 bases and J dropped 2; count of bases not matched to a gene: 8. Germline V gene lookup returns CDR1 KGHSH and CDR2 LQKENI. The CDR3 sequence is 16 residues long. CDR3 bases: TGTGCCAGCTCTATGGGGGACAGGGGTCTCACAGATACGCAGTATTTT. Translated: CASSMGDRGLTDTQYF.

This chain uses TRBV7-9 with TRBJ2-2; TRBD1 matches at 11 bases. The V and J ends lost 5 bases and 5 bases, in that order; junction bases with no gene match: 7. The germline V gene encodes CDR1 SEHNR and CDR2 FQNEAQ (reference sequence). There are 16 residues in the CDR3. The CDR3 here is CASSRWTGGATGELFF. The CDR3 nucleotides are TGTGCCAGCAGCAGGTGGACAGGGGGCGCGACCGGGGAGCTGTTTTTT.

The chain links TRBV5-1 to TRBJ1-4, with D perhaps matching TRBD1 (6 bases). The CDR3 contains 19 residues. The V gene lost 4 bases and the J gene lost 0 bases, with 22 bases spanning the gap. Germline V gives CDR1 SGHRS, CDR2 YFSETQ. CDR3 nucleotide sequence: TGCGCCAGCAGCCCGCAACCCTACAGGGATACTGCAACTAATGAAAAACTGTTTTTT. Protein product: CASSPQPYRDTATNEKLFF. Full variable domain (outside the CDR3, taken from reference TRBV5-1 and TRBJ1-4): KAGVTQTPRYLIKTRGQQVTLSCSPISGHRSVSWYQQTPGQGLQFLFEYFSETQRNKGNFPGRFSGRQFSNSRSEMNVSTLELGDSALYLCASSPQPYRDTATNEKLFFGSGTQLSVL.

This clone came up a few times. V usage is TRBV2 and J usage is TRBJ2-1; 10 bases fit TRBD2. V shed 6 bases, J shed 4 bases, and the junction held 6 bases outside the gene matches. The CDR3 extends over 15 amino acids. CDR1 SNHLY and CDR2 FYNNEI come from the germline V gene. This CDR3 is CASRGAGGPYNEQFF. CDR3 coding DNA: TGTGCCAGCAGAGGAGCGGGAGGGCCGTACAATGAGCAGTTCTTC.

CDR3: CASSGRMEGPGSTQYF. CDR3 in DNA: TGTGCCAGCAGCGGGAGGATGGAGGGCCCGGGATCTACGCAGTATTTT. The J gene is TRBJ2-3, the V gene TRBV5-4, with D possibly TRBD2 on 6 matching bases. With 4 bases removed from V and 8 bases from J, the gap between germline ends came to 23 bases. CDR3 size: 16 residues. CDR1 is SGHNT and CDR2 is YYREEE in the germline V gene (reference sequence).